Below, 22 T cell receptor beta chains from the same sample are listed, as sequenced in a study of T cells in Graves' hyperthyroidism and ophthalmopathy. It was RNA transcripts that yielded the amplified TCR beta CDR3 regions. The HTBI primer set was used in a first-round RT-PCR of the TCR CDR3. MiXCR, applied by TCRdb to the multiplex PCR reads, yields one record per CDR3 protein. The repertoire consists of approximately 98,000 distinct CDR3 sequences, with 35% to 45% occurring once and the leading ten covering about a tenth. Material: peripheral blood or thyroid tissue (not recorded which). These receptors were collected from a woman aged 30 to 39 with Graves' hyperthyroidism.

The sample holds many counts of this clonotype. The chain links TRBV14 to TRBJ1-2; the D gene is possibly TRBD1 (5 bases). Germline V gives CDR1 SGHDN, CDR2 FVKESK. This CDR3 comprises 15 residues. V was shortened by 5 bases and J by 8 bases, with 21 bases between the two germline ends. The CDR3 is CASSENPLPRGGYTF. Here the CDR3 DNA reads TGTGCCAGCAGCGAAAACCCACTACCCCGGGGCGGCTACACCTTC.

This chain uses TRBV10-3 with TRBJ1-2; no reliable D call. The CDR3 has 13 amino acids. CDR1 and CDR2 from the germline V gene are ENHRY and SYGVKD. Trimming removed 6 bases from V and 10 bases from J, with 18 bases in between. This CDR3 reads CAISAPDATPYTF. The CDR3 region has the DNA TGTGCCATCAGCGCGCCGGACGCTACCCCCTACACCTTC.

V gene TRBV7-2 combines with J gene TRBJ1-5, with 10 bases that match TRBD1. With 6 bases clipped from V and 5 bases from J, the junction kept 1 base outside the gene matches. Germline V gene sequence: CDR1 SGHTA, CDR2 FQGNSA. This CDR3 has 13 residues. The CDR3 region is CASRDRGDQPQHF. In nucleotides, the CDR3 is TGTGCCAGCAGGGACAGGGGGGATCAGCCCCAGCATTTT. Looking up the rest from reference TRBV7-2 and TRBJ1-5 gives the full variable domain: GAGVSQSPSNKVTEKGKDVELRCDPISGHTALYWYRQSLGQGLEFLIYFQGNSAPDKSGLPSDRFSAERTGGSVSTLTIQRTQQEDSAVYLCASRDRGDQPQHFGDGTRLSIL.

This clonotype was counted at least ten times. The chain employs TRBV4-1 and TRBJ1-3; no firm D call. The ends were cut back, 5 bases at V and 4 bases at J, with 9 bases in the middle. The germline gives CDR1 MGHRA, CDR2 YSYEKL. This CDR3 spans 13 amino acids. CDR3 nucleotide sequence: TGCGCCAGCAGCTCCCGGGCAGGAAACACCATATATTTT. This translates into CASSSRAGNTIYF.

This clonotype was found many times. This chain joins TRBV5-1 and TRBJ1-2, with a possible D match to TRBD1 (5 bases). Trimming stripped 4 bases from V and 9 bases from J, with 10 bases between. The CDR3 runs 11 residues. Germline V lookup: CDR1 SGHRS, CDR2 YFSETQ. The CDR3 spells CASSEGLSYTF. DNA for the CDR3: TGCGCCAGCAGCGAGGGACTTAGCTACACCTTC.

This clonotype was found many times. The gene calls are TRBV11-2 and TRBJ2-3, with D unclear. Trimming pared 1 base from V and 1 base from J, leaving 12 bases between. CDR1 is SGHAT and CDR2 is FQNNGV in the germline V gene. The CDR3 consists of 16 residues. The CDR3 is CASSLGTYRRTDTQYF. The CDR3 bases are TGTGCCAGCAGCTTAGGGACCTACCGACGCACAGATACGCAGTATTTT.

The sample holds many counts of this clonotype. This rearrangement joins TRBV6-1 to TRBJ1-1; 10 bases line up with TRBD1. The CDR3 loop spans 16 amino acids. Germline V lookup: CDR1 MNHNS, CDR2 SASEGT. V lost 4 bases to trimming and J lost 5 bases; unmatched junction nucleotides: 10. The CDR3 sequence: CASSGPGQGRRTEAFF. Here the CDR3 DNA reads TGTGCCAGCAGTGGACCGGGACAGGGGAGGAGGACTGAAGCTTTCTTT.

This clonotype is labeled as medium-sized. V is TRBV2 and J is TRBJ2-7; possible D gene TRBD1, 6 bases. The germline V and J ends were trimmed by 11 bases and 0 bases, with 14 bases remaining between them. This CDR3 region has 13 residues. Germline CDR1 reads SNHLY; CDR2 reads FYNNEI. CDR3 nucleotide sequence: TGTGCCGTATTTGACAGGTCCTCCTACGAGCAGTACTTC. Translated, it gives CAVFDRSSYEQYF. The full variable domain, its missing parts supplied by reference TRBV2 and TRBJ2-7, is EPEVTQTPSHQVTQMGQEVILRCVPISNHLYFYWYRQILGQKVEFLVSFYNNEISEKSEIFDDQFSVERPDGSNFTLKIRSTKLEDSAMYFCAVFDRSSYEQYFGPGTRLTVT.

This rearrangement joins TRBV15 to TRBJ1-1; unclear D gene. CDR1 is LNHNV, CDR2 YYDKDF, per germline (reference sequence). This CDR3 spans 17 amino acids. Trimming left V 0 bases short and J 3 bases short, with 17 bases between. CDR3 sequence: CATSRDRGQWAHTEAFF. The CDR3 region has the DNA TGTGCCACCAGCAGAGATCGAGGGCAGTGGGCCCACACTGAAGCTTTCTTT.

Points on this clonotype: The conserved phenylalanine or tryptophan is not found at the CDR3 terminus, so this likely reflects a read error. This chain links TRBV13 with TRBJ2-7; D remains unclear. V was cut by 6 bases and J by 3 bases, with 15 bases left in between. The CDR3 has 14 amino acids. CDR1 and CDR2 (germline): PRHDT, FYEKMQ (reference sequence). This CDR3 is CASRHASSYYEQYS. CDR3 sequence (DNA): TGTGCCAGCAGGCACGCTAGTTCGTACTACGAGCAGTACTCC.

This clonotype was observed at least ten times. The chain has TRBV28 and TRBJ1-2; no clear D gene. The ends were cut back, 2 bases at V and 3 bases at J, with 7 bases in the middle. CDR3 length: 13 amino acids. Germline V CDR1 and CDR2: MDHEN, SYDVKM. CDR3 sequence reads: CASSLPRDYGYTF. The CDR3 DNA is TGTGCCAGCAGTTTACCACGAGACTATGGCTACACCTTC.

This clonotype has at least ten counts. The chain joins TRBV12-3 or TRBV12-4 to TRBJ2-5; TRBD1 is a possible D gene (6 bases). Trimming removed 4 bases from V and 4 bases from J, with 13 bases in between. The CDR3 extends over 14 amino acids. In DNA, the CDR3 is TGTGCCAGCAGTTCAATTCAGGGGCGAGAGACCCAGTACTTC. Protein sequence: CASSSIQGRETQYF.

This clonotype came up once. This chain joins TRBV2 and TRBJ2-5, with D perhaps matching TRBD2 (6 bases). CDR3 length: 15 residues. The germline CDR1 and CDR2 sequences are SNHLY and FYNNEI. The V gene lost 7 bases and the J gene lost 5 bases, with 20 bases spanning the gap. The CDR3 here is CASTFGRGRGETQYF. CDR3 nucleotides: TGTGCCAGCACCTTTGGGCGGGGCAGAGGGGAGACCCAGTACTTC. The full variable domain, with the rest looked up from reference TRBV2 and TRBJ2-5, is EPEVTQTPSHQVTQMGQEVILRCVPISNHLYFYWYRQILGQKVEFLVSFYNNEISEKSEIFDDQFSVERPDGSNFTLKIRSTKLEDSAMYFCASTFGRGRGETQYFGPGTRLLVL.

This clonotype was seen many times. This chain uses TRBV6-6 with TRBJ2-7; D possibly matches TRBD1 or TRBD2 (5 bases each). Germline CDR1 is MNHNY and CDR2 is SVGAGI (reference sequence). V gave up 7 bases and J gave up 7 bases, with 17 bases separating them. The CDR3 contains 13 residues. The CDR3 bases are TGTGCCAGCATCTCGTCTACGTGGGGGGAGCAGTACTTC. Its protein product is CASISSTWGEQYF.

This clonotype was observed at least ten times. The chain employs TRBV12-5 and TRBJ1-3; maybe TRBD1 (5 bases). The V gene's germline CDR1 is LGHNT and CDR2 FRNRAP. V lost 0 bases to trimming and J lost 8 bases, with 8 bases between them. CDR3 length: 13 residues. In DNA form, the CDR3 reads TGTGCTAGTGGTTTGGTGGGGCGCGACACCATATATTTT. Its protein product is CASGLVGRDTIYF.

This clonotype was detected ten times or more. The chain uses TRBV9 and TRBJ2-2; a possible D gene is TRBD2 (6 bases). Trimming stripped 0 bases from V and 3 bases from J, with 15 bases between. CDR3 length equals 17 residues. Germline-derived CDR1 and CDR2 are SGDLS and YYNGEE. CDR3 nucleotide sequence: TGTGCCAGCAGCGTAGTCGGGAGTGGTTGGGACACCGGGGAGCTGTTTTTT. Translated, it gives CASSVVGSGWDTGELFF.

This clonotype has only one observation. V gene TRBV6-5 combines with J gene TRBJ2-7; maybe TRBD1 (6 bases). The CDR3 has 13 amino acids. Germline V lookup: CDR1 MNHEY, CDR2 SVGAGI. V lost 6 bases and J lost 3, with 12 bases in between. The CDR3 here is CASSRDRYYEQYF. The CDR3 bases are TGTGCCAGCAGCCGTGACAGGTACTACGAGCAGTACTTC.

V gene TRBV7-9 combines with J gene TRBJ2-3; D is perhaps TRBD1 or TRBD2 (6 bases each). The CDR3 sequence is 14 residues long. Germline values: CDR1 SEHNR, CDR2 FQNEAQ (reference sequence). Trimming removed 5 bases from V and 1 base from J, with 10 bases in between. The CDR3 sequence is CASSRGRGTDTQYF. In nucleotides, the CDR3 is TGTGCCAGCAGCCGGGGGCGCGGCACAGATACGCAGTATTTT.

V gene TRBV25-1 combines with J gene TRBJ1-1; weak D call: TRBD1 (6 bases). Germline V gives CDR1 MGHDK, CDR2 SYGVNS. V was clipped by 6 bases and J by 1 base, with 9 bases between them. The CDR3 covers 13 residues. CDR3 sequence (DNA): TGTGCCAGCAGGGGACAACGGAACACTGAAGCTTTCTTT. Protein sequence: CASRGQRNTEAFF.

This clonotype was observed at least ten times. The chain employs TRBV4-1 and TRBJ1-6, with TRBD1 matching 11 bases. The ends lost 7 bases at V and 9 bases at J; junction bases unmatched: 2. Germline V gene lookup returns CDR1 MGHRA and CDR2 YSYEKL. The CDR3 contains 13 residues. The CDR3, as DNA: TGCGCCAGCACCGGGACAGGGGGTTCACCCCTCCACTTT. Translated, it gives CASTGTGGSPLHF.

This clonotype came up many times. The rearrangement links TRBV7-3 to TRBJ2-7; 8 nucleotides align to TRBD2. Unmatched junction bases numbered 6, after V lost 5 bases and J lost 0 bases. Germline V gene lookup returns CDR1 SGHTA and CDR2 FQGTGA. The CDR3 totals 15 residues. The CDR3 DNA is TGTGCCAGCAGCGTGGGACTAGGGGGCTCCTACGAGCAGTACTTC. It specifies CASSVGLGGSYEQYF.

This clonotype was found many times. CDR3 amino acids: CASSVSRTSGRLLETQYF. The CDR3 bases are TGTGCCAGCAGCGTCTCACGGACTAGCGGGAGGTTGTTGGAGACCCAGTACTTC. The chain carries TRBV7-8 and TRBJ2-5, with 14 bases identical to TRBD2. Germline lookup yields CDR1 SGHVS and CDR2 FQNEAQ. Trimming took 5 bases from V and 5 from J; bases not matched to a gene: 13. The CDR3 is made up of 18 amino acids. The full variable domain, with the rest looked up from reference TRBV7-8 and TRBJ2-5, is GAGVSQSPRYKVAKRGQDVALRCDPISGHVSLFWYQQALGQGPEFLTYFQNEAQLDKSGLPSDRFFAERPEGSVSTLKIQRTQQEDSAVYLCASSVSRTSGRLLETQYFGPGTRLLVL.